Listed below are T cell receptor beta chains from one sample, sequenced in a study of T cell changes during pregnancy in multiple sclerosis. Sequencing was performed with immunoSEQ multiplex PCR; in TCRdb, only in-frame clones are kept and a portion is missing. Of roughly 77,000 clones in the sample, approximately 92% were seen once. The sequences come from peripheral blood, collected in the second trimester of pregnancy. Receptors originate from a female donor with multiple sclerosis, enrolled in a pregnancy study. Each CDR3 is given with its conserved first and last residue. A D gene is named only where the DNA matches it firmly. Clone size is given for some rows only: seen once, a few or many times, or a class if the clone is expanded.

TRBJ1-6	.	TRBV4-3	.	TGCGCCAGCAGCCAAGATCGACAGTATTCACCCCTCCACTTT	CASSQDRQYSPLHF
TRBJ2-7	.	TRBV7-2	.	TGTGCCAGCAGCCCCACAGGAATTTTATCCTACGAGCAGTACTTC	CASSPTGILSYEQYF
TRBJ2-3	.	TRBV18	.	TGTGCCAGCTCACCCACCAGCGGAGAGGTTACGCAGTATTTT	CASSPTSGEVTQYF
TRBJ2-5	.	TRBV7-8	TRBD2	TGTGCCAGCATCTTGGGACTAGCGGGAAAGTACCAAGAGACCCAGTACTTC	CASILGLAGKYQETQYF
TRBJ1-2	many	TRBV4-1	.	TGCGCCAGCAGCCTTACGAGGACAGCTATCGAGGAAAATGGCTACACCTTC	CASSLTRTAIEENGYTF
TRBJ1-6	.	TRBV6-1	.	TGTGCCAGCAGTGATTCGGTGACGCGCGGTTCACCCCTCCACTTT	CASSDSVTRGSPLHF
TRBJ2-2	.	TRBV4-1	.	TGCGCCAGCAGCCAAAATACAGTACTCTGGGAGCTGTTTTTT	CASSQNTVLWELFF
TRBJ2-1	.	TRBV13	.	TGTGCCAGCAGCCCCGGGCAGGGGGGATACAATGAGCAGTTCTTC	CASSPGQGGYNEQFF
TRBJ1-1	.	TRBV19	.	TGTGCCAGTAGTCTCCCAACTAACCGGAAAGCTTTCTTT	CASSLPTNRKAFF
TRBJ2-5	.	TRBV27	.	TGTGCCAGCAGTTTATCGTGGCGGGGGCGGCAGGAGACCCAGTACTTC	CASSLSWRGRQETQYF
TRBJ1-1	.	TRBV6-5	.	TGTGCCAGCAGTTACTCGCGAATACCGGGCACTGAAGCTTTCTTT	CASSYSRIPGTEAFF